Sequencing of this T cell receptor (beta chain) was carried out in a study of cytomegalovirus exposure and HLA in healthy donors. Study information: Out of 398 genotyped donors, about 80% belonged to the Caucasian-associated ancestry cluster.

Points from the study as a whole: According to a later analysis, donors in an Asian-associated ancestry cluster reportedly had fewer N-insertions than the approximately 670-donor mean. Segments of the TCR beta V type were, in most cases, productive about 87% or about 30% of the time in an earlier analysis.

Germline lookup yields CDR1 LGHNA and CDR2 YNFKEQ. This CDR3 is built from 16 residues. J gave up 3 bases and V 5 bases, and 8 bases lay outside the gene matches. This clone was recorded once. Antigen specificity is unknown. PCR employed 60 Vbeta and 13 Jbeta primers. Sequenced by immunoSEQ multiplex PCR; TCRdb stores in-frame clones only, minus some. Of roughly 240,000 clones listed, 78% are singletons. Sequencing input: PBMCs. The TCR was taken from a boy between 10 and 17 years old in good health and CMV-seronegative. This chain uses TRBV4-2 with TRBJ2-1; TRBD2 aligns across 9 bases. The CDR3 protein is CASSALAGGNYNEQFF. CDR3 nucleotides: TGTGCCAGCAGCGCCTTGGCGGGGGGGAACTACAATGAGCAGTTCTTC.